The clone carrying this T cell receptor beta chain was seen a handful of times. The CDR3 spans 14 residues. Germline V gene lookup returns CDR1 SGHRS and CDR2 YFSETQ. J was trimmed by 5 bases and V by 4 bases; bases with no gene match: 3. The data were taken from a study of cytomegalovirus exposure and HLA in healthy donors. PCR amplification relied on 60 Vbeta primers (plus 13 Jbeta primers). Only in-frame clones appear in the TCRdb table, and some are missing; sequencing was by immunoSEQ multiplex PCR. The sample lists some 52,000 clones, approximately 70% seen once, with around a tenth in the top ten.

The TCR sequence derives from a woman in her 50s in good health and CMV-seronegative. The sequenced material came from PBMCs. This sequence joins TRBV5-1 and TRBJ1-4; 9 positions match TRBD1. As DNA, the CDR3 is TGCGCCAGCAGCCGGACAGGGGAAAATGAAAAACTGTTTTTT. It translates to CASSRTGENEKLFF.